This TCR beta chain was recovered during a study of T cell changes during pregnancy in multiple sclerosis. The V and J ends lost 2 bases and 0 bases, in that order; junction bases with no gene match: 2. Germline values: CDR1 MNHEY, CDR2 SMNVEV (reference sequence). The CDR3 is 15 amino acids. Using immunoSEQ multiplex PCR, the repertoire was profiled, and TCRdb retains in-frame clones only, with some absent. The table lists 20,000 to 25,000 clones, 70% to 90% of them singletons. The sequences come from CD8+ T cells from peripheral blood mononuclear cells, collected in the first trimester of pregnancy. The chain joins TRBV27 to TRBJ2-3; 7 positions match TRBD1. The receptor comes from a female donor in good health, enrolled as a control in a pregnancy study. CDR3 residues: CASSLRDSSTDTQYF. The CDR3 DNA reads TGTGCCAGCAGTTTAAGGGACAGCAGCACAGATACGCAGTATTTT.